This T cell receptor beta chain was retrieved from a study of blood T cells in healthy people across ages. Turning to the study itself: Every two T cells gave about one barcoded beta molecule via template switching.

Germline lookup yields CDR1 DFQATT and CDR2 SNEGSKA (reference sequence). The V end was cut by 3 bases, the J end by 3 bases, with 15 bases between. CDR3 length equals 15 residues. Through a sample-barcoded 5' primer and a J-beta primer mix, a second PCR was run for roughly 7 to 12 cycles. TCRdb called the 5' RACE reads again in MiXCR, with one record for every CDR3 protein. Seen here are 1.5 million to 2 million distinct CDR3 sequences, less than 50% observed once, and the top ten hold roughly 2%. The amount of total RNA extracted per sample was at least 5 micrograms. The sequenced material came from blood. The chain combines TRBV20-1 with TRBJ2-4, with TRBD2 as a possible D gene (6 bases). This sequence originates from a middle-aged woman in good health. In DNA, the CDR3 is TGCAGTGCTAGGGAGTCCGGGACTGGCAAAAACATTCAGTACTTC. Translation: CSARESGTGKNIQYF.